This paragraph covers one T cell receptor (beta chain) sequence. Its recognized antigen is unknown. Qualities for individual bases were not recorded, and no much larger clone is one base off. The study profiled bulk TCR beta-chain repertoires in matched peripheral blood, tumor and adjacent normal breast tissue taken from over 15 patients with early-stage breast cancer. Before surgery, whole blood (about 5-10 mL) was collected into EDTA tubes and processed within 2 hours. Peripheral blood mononuclear cells were isolated by Ficoll-Paque centrifugation in SepMate-50 tubes. PBMCs were cryopreserved in about 90% FBS with around 10% DMSO in aliquots of roughly 1.8 to 4 million cells and stored in liquid nitrogen. The Qiagen AllPrep DNA/RNA Mini kit was used to extract genomic DNA. These data come from a study of early stage breast cancer tumors (dated by TCRdb to 2016 to 2017). Regarding the study in general: Of the roughly 17 invasive breast tumors, about a dozen were found to be estrogen receptor-positive, progesterone receptor-positive and HER2-negative. Of the roughly twelve ER+/PR+/HER2- tumors, eight were classified as invasive ductal carcinomas and four as invasive lobular carcinomas. A read coverage of roughly 10-fold per sample was achieved on average. Across all samples, about 3,000,000 templates representing 1 million or so unique clonotypes were detected.

Here is what the overall study found, with its caveats: Compared with adjacent normal breast tissue, tumors had higher clonality and roughly 2.5-fold greater T cell density. Repertoires from blood and normal breast were more alike than repertoires from blood and tumor, and in about 85% of the 16 patients, comparing each tissue with blood separated tumor from normal. Enriched TCRB sequences shared across patients were mostly commonly generated sequences, unlikely to play an important role in the tumor microenvironment. Chain pairing and functional markers such as CD4, CD8 and FOXP3 were missed by bulk genomic DNA sequencing of unsorted cells. Because the cohort was small, a breakdown by tumor subtype could not be done.

Two independent genomic DNA replicates were amplified for each sample, with roughly 0.5 ug used for blood and about 1.5 ug for tumor or normal breast. TCRB sequencing of genomic DNA was carried out with the ImmunoSeq Intro kit according to the manufacturer's instructions. The multiplex PCR ran for around 30 cycles using proprietary primers and spike-in control sequences for absolute quantification. Single-end 150-bp reads were used to sequence an 87-bp fragment spanning the CDR3 plus the flanking V and J genes. Each lane of an Illumina MiSeq using version 3.0 chemistry carried seven multiplexed samples, with two replicates per sample. Per the authors' processing: Raw data were processed by the vendor's proprietary pipeline, with both replicates merged into one result per sample. A clonotype was defined as productive rearrangements that share the same V-gene family, CDR3 amino acid sequence and J-gene segment. To compute clonality, the normalized Shannon entropy (Pielou evenness) of TCRB abundances was subtracted from 1. T cell density was estimated as total templates divided by the number of input cells, with the number of input cells inferred from the DNA input amount. Recon with default parameters was used to estimate total repertoire diversity and clonality. A clonotype counted as tumor-enriched if its abundance in tumor exceeded 0.1% and was at least 32-fold higher than its abundance in normal breast. Sourced from immuneACCESS, this table was stored by TCRdb with only in-frame sequences that have V and J called. A share of the clones is absent; for the studies checked, an unresolved V gene accounts for under half, and the remainder has no known explanation. V, J and clone size were drawn from that table, and D and trimming were deduced from the DNA. Present in this sample are tens of thousands of clones, approximately 90% of which were seen just once. The ten largest account for around 5% of the sample.

Sequenced material: blood. The TCR sequence derives from a person between 65 and 80 years old with breast cancer.

The bases read TGTGCCAGCACCCTGGGCCTCGGTGGAAACACCATATATTTT. Its protein reads: CASTLGLGGNTIYF. Recombination linked TRBV6-5 to TRBJ1-3, with the D segment identity uncertain. Trimming costs V 7 bases and J 3 bases, and their ends lie 13 bases apart. The CDR3, cysteine through phenylalanine, is 14 amino acids long. This entry keeps only the CDR3 DNA: 42 bases, framed from base 1. As encoded in the germline V gene, CDR1 is MNHEY while CDR2 is SVGAGI.